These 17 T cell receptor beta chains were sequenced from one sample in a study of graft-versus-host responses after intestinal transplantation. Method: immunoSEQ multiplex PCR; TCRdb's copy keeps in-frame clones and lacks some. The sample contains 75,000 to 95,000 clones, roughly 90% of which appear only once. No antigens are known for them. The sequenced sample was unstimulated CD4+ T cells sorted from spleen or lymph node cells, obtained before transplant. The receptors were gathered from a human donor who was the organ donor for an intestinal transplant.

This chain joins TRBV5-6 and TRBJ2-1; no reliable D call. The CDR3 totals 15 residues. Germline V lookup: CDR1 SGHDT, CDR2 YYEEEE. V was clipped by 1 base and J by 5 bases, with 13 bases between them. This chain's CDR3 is CASSLFGRSNNEQFF. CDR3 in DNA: TGTGCCAGCAGCTTGTTCGGCAGGTCCAACAATGAGCAGTTCTTC.

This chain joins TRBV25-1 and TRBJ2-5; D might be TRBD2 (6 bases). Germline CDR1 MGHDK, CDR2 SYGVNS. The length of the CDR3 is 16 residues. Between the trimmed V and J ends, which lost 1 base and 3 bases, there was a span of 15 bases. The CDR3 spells CASSEWWTKPEETQYF. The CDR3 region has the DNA TGTGCCAGCAGTGAATGGTGGACTAAGCCTGAAGAGACCCAGTACTTC.

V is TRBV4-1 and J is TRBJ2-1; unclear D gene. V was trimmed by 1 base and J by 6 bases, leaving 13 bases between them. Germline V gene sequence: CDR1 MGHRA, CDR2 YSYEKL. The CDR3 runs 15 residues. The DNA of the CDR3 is TGCGCCAGCAGCCAAGCAGTATTTGTCGTCAATGAGCAGTTCTTC. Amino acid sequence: CASSQAVFVVNEQFF.

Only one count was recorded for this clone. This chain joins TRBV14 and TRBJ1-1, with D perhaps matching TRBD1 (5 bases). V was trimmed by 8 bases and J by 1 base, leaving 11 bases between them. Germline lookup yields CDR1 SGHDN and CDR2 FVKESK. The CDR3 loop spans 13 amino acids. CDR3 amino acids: CASSKQENTEAFF. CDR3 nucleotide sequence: TGTGCCAGCTCTAAACAGGAGAACACTGAAGCTTTCTTT.

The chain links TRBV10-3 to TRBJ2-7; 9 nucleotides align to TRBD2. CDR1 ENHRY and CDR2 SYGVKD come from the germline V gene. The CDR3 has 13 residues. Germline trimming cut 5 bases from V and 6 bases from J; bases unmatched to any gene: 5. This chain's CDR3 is CAISPGLAREQYF. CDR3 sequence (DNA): TGTGCCATCAGTCCGGGACTAGCCCGCGAGCAGTACTTC.

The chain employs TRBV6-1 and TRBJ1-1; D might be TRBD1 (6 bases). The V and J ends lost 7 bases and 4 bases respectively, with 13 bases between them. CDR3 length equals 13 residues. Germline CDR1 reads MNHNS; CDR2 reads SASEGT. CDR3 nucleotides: TGTGCCAGCAATTACAGGGTTAGCACTGAAGCTTTCTTT. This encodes CASNYRVSTEAFF.

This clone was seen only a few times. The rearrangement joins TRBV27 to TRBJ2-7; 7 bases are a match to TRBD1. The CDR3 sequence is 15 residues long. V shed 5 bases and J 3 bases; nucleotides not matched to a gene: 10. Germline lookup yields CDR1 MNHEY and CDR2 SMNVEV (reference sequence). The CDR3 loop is CASSEGQAEIYEQYF. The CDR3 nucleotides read TGTGCCAGCAGTGAAGGACAGGCCGAAATCTACGAGCAGTACTTC.

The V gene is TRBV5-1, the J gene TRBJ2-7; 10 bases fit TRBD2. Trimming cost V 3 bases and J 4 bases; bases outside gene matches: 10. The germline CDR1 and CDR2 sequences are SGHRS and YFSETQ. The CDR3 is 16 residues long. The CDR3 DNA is TGCGCCAGCAGCTCACGACAACTAGCGGGACGGTACGAGCAGTACTTC. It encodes CASSSRQLAGRYEQYF.

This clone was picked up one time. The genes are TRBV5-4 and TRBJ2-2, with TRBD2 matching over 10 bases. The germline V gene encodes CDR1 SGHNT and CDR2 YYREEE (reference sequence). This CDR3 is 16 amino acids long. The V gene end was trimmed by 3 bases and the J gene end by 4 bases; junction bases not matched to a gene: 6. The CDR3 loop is CASSSLLAGFTGELFF. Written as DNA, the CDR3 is TGTGCCAGCAGCTCTCTACTAGCGGGGTTCACCGGGGAGCTGTTTTTT.

DNA of the CDR3: TGTGCCAGCTTACCGGGACAGGGTGTCACTGAAGCTTTCTTT. Translation: CASLPGQGVTEAFF. V is TRBV18 and J is TRBJ1-1, with 9 bases lining up with TRBD1. The CDR3 length is 14 residues. Trimming cost V 7 bases and J 4 bases; bases outside gene matches: 7. Germline V CDR1 and CDR2: KGHSH, LQKENI.

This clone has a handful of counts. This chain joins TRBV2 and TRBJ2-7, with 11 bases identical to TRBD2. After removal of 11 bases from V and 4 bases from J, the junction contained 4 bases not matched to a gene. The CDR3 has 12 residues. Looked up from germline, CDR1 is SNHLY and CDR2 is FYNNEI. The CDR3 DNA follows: TGTGCCTGGGGACTAGCGGAATACGAGCAGTACTTC. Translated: CAWGLAEYEQYF.

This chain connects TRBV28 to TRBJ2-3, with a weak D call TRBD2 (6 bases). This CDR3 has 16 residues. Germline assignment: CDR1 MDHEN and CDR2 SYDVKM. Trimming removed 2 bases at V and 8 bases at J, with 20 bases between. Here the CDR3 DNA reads TGTGCCAGCAGTTTAGGACTACCTGGAGGTCGGGCTACGCAGTATTTT. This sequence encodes CASSLGLPGGRATQYF.

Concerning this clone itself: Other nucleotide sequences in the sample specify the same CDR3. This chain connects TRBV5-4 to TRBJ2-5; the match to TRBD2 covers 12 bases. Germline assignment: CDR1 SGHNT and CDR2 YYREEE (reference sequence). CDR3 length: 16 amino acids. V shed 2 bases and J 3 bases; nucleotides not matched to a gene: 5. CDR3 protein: CASSFTRTSGKETQYF. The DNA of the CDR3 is TGTGCCAGCAGCTTTACTCGGACTAGCGGGAAAGAGACCCAGTACTTC.

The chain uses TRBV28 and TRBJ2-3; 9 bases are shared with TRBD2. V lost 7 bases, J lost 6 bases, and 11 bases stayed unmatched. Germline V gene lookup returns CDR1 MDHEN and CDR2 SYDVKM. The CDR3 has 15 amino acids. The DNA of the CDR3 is TGTGCCAGCATCGGGACTAGCTCTGTTACCGATACGCAGTATTTT. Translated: CASIGTSSVTDTQYF.

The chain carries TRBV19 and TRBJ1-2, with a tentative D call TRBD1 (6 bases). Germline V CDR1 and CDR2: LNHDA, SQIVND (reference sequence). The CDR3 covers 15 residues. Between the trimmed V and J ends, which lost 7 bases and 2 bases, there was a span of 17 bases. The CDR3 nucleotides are TGTGCCAGTAACCCTTCCGGGACACCGAACTATGGCTACACCTTC. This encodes CASNPSGTPNYGYTF.

The CDR3 spells CASSSGDRQNTEAFF. The CDR3 nucleotides read TGTGCCAGCAGCTCGGGGGACAGACAAAACACTGAAGCTTTCTTT. The chain is built from TRBV7-9 and TRBJ1-1; 7 bases map to TRBD1. Germline trimming cut 4 bases from V and 2 bases from J; bases unmatched to any gene: 7. CDR1 and CDR2 from the germline V gene are SEHNR and FQNEAQ (reference sequence). The CDR3 is made up of 15 amino acids.

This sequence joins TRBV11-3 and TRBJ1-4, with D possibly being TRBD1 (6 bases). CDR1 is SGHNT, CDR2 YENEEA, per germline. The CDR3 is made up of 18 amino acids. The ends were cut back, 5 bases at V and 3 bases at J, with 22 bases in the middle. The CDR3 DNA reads TGTGCCAGCAGCACACACACGTTCGACGGGACATCTAATGAAAAACTGTTTTTT. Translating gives CASSTHTFDGTSNEKLFF.